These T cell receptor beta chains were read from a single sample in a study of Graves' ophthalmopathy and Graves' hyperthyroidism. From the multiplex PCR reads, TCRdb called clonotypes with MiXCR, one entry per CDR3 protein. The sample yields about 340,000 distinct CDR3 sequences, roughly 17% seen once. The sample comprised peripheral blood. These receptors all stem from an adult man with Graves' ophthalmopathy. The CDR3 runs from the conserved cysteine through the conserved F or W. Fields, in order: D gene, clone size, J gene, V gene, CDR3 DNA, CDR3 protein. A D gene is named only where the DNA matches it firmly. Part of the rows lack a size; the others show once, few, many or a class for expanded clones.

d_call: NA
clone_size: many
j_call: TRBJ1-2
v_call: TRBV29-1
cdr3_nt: TGCAGCGTTGAAGTTCCGACAGAGAACTATGGCTACACCTTC
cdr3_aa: CSVEVPTENYGYTF

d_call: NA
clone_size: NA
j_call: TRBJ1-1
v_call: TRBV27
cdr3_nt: TGTGCCAGCAGTCCATTACAGGGTGCCTACTCTGAAGCTTTCTTT
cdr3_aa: CASSPLQGAYSEAFF

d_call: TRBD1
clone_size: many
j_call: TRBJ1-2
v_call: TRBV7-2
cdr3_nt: TGTGCCAGCAGCTTAGTGACAGGGGGCGGCTATGGCTACACCTTC
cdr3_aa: CASSLVTGGGYGYTF

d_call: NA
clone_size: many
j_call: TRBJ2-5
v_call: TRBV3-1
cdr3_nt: TGTGCCAGCAGCCTTCGTACCAACACCCAAGAGACCCAGTACTTC
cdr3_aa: CASSLRTNTQETQYF

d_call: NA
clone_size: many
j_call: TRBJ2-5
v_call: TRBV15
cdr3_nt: TGTGCCACCAGCACCCGACACCCCTCGGGGACCCAGTACTTC
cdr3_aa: CATSTRHPSGTQYF

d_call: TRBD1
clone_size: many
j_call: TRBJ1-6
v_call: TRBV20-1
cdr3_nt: TGCAGTGCTCCCCGACAGGGTAATGCACCCCTCCACTTT
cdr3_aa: CSAPRQGNAPLHF

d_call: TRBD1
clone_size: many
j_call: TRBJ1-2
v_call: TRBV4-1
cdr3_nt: TGCGCCAGCAGCCAAGATGCGACAGGGTCGGTCGATGGCTACACCTTC
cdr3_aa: CASSQDATGSVDGYTF

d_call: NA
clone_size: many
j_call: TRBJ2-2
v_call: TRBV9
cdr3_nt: TGTGCCAGCAGCGACCAGGGCCAGGCGAACACCGGGGAGCTGTTTTTT
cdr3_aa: CASSDQGQANTGELFF

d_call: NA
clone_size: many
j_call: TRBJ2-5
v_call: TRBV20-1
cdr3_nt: TGCAGTGCTGGTGCTAGCCGAACCCAAGAGACCCAGTACTTC
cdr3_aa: CSAGASRTQETQYF

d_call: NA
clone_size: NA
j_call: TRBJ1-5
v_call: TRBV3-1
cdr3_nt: TGTGCCAGCAGCCAAGCTGGAAGCATGGGGGATCAGCCCCAGCATTTT
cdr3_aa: CASSQAGSMGDQPQHF

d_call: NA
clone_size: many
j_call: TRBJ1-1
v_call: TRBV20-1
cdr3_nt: TGCAGTGCTCAACGAGACAGCCAGAACACTGAAGCTTTCTTT
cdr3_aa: CSAQRDSQNTEAFF

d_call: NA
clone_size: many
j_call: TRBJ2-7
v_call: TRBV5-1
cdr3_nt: TGCGCCAGCAGCCCGAGAAACAGTGCGTACTACGAGCAGTACTTC
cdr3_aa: CASSPRNSAYYEQYF

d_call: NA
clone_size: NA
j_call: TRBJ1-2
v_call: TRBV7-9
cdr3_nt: TGTGCCAGCAGCTCCGCCCGTGGCTACACCTTC
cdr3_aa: CASSSARGYTF

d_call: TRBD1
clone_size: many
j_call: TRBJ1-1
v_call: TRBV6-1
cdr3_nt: TGTGCCAGCAGAAGACAGGGGGCAAGTCACACTGAAGCTTTCTTT
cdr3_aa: CASRRQGASHTEAFF

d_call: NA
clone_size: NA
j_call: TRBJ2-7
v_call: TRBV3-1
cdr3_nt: TGTGCCAGCAGCCGACGGGACGGAGCCTACGAGCAGTACTTC
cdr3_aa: CASSRRDGAYEQYF

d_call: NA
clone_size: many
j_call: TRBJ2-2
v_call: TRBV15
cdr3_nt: TGTGCCACCAGCAGAGGAATCAGACAGGATCGCACCGGGGAGCTGTTTTTT
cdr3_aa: CATSRGIRQDRTGELFF

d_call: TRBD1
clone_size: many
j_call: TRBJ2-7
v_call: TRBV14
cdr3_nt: TGTGCCAGCAGCCAGACCCGGGACAGGGGGCGCGACTACGAGCAGTACTTC
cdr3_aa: CASSQTRDRGRDYEQYF

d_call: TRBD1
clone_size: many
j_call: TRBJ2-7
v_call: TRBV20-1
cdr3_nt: TGCAGTGGGAGGGGACAGGAGTACGAGCAGTACTTC
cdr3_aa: CSGRGQEYEQYF

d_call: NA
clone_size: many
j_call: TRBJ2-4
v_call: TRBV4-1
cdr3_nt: TGCGCCAGCAGCCACTGGACGTTGGCCAAAAACATTCAGTACTTC
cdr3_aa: CASSHWTLAKNIQYF

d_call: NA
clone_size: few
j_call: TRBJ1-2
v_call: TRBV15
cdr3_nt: TGTGCCACCAGCAGAGATCGGTTAGGCTATGGCTACACCTTC
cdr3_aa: CATSRDRLGYGYTF

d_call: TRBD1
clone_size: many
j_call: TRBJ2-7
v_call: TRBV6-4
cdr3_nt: TGTGCCAGCAGTGACCGGGACAGGGTTTTCGAGCAGTACTTC
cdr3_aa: CASSDRDRVFEQYF

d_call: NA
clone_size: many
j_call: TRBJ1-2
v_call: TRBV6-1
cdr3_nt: TGTGCCAGCAGTGAGGCCGGGACCGAGGTATGGGGCTACACCTTC
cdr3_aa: CASSEAGTEVWGYTF

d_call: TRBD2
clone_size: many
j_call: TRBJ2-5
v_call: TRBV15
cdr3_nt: TGTGCCATCAGCAGAGATAACGCAATAGCGGGGCAAGAGACCCAGTACTTC
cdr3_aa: CAISRDNAIAGQETQYF

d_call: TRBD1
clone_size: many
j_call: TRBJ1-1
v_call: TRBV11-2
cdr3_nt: TGTGCCAGCACCACACAACAGGGGGGGAACACTGAAGCTTTCTTT
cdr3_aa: CASTTQQGGNTEAFF

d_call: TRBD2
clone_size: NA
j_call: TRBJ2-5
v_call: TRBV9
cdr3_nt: TGTGCCAGCAGCGTGGCGGGAGGGAACCAAGAGACCCAGTACTTC
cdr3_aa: CASSVAGGNQETQYF

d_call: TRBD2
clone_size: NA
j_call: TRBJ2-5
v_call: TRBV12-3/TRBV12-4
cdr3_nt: TGTGCCAGCAGTTTAGATCTAGCGGGGGATATGTCGAACCGAGAGACCCAGTACTTC
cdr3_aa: CASSLDLAGDMSNRETQYF